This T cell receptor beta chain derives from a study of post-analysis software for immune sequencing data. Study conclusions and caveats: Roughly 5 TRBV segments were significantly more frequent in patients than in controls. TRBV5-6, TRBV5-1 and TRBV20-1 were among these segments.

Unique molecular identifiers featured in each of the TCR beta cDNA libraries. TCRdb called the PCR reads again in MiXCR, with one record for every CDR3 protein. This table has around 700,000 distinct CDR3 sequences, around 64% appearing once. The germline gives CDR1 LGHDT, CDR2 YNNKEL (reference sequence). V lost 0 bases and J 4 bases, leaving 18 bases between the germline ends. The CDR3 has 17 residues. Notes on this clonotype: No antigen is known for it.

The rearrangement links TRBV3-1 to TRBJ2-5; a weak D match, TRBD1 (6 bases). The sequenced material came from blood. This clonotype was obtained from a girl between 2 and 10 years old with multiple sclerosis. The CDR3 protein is CASSQDSGVPVTETQYF. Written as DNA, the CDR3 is TGTGCCAGCAGCCAAGATTCAGGGGTTCCCGTCACAGAGACCCAGTACTTC.